The 25 T cell receptor beta chains listed next were all sequenced from one sample in a study of T cells after yellow fever vaccination. TCRdb processed the 5' RACE reads anew with MiXCR; each CDR3 protein has one entry. The profile shows roughly 16,000 distinct CDR3 sequences, about 4.1% of them singletons. The specimen was PBMCs, either bulk or a sorted T-cell subset (CD4+, CD8+, memory, or dextramer-sorted; not recorded which), collected 15 days after the yellow fever booster vaccination. The receptors shown here come from a man aged 25-45 years who received the YFV17D yellow fever vaccine.

In its sample, this clonotype was seen many times. The V and J genes are TRBV29-1 and TRBJ2-2; 11 bases line up with TRBD2. V dropped 6 bases and J dropped 4; count of bases not matched to a gene: 10. The V gene's germline CDR1 is SQVTM and CDR2 ANQGSEA. This CDR3 has 16 amino acids. The CDR3 loop is CSVLLAGGLGTGELFF. The CDR3 DNA reads TGCAGCGTCCTGTTAGCGGGAGGGCTGGGCACCGGGGAGCTGTTTTTT.

Details on this clonotype: A junction end diverges from the germline sequence, so it may reflect a read error. The chain uses TRBV27 and TRBJ2-3; 9 nucleotides line up with TRBD2. The CDR3 sequence is 18 residues long. CDR1 is MNHEY, CDR2 SMNVEV, per germline (reference sequence). The CDR3 DNA reads as TGCGCCAGCAATTTATATAGCGGGAGAGGATTAATATCAGATACGCAGTATTTT. Translation: CASNLYSGRGLISDTQYF.

In its sample, this clonotype was seen many times. The chain employs TRBV11-2 and TRBJ1-5; weak D call: TRBD1 (5 bases). Per germline, CDR1 SGHAT and CDR2 FQNNGV. This CDR3 has 13 residues. Trimming removed 5 bases from V and 5 bases from J, with 10 bases in between. The chain's CDR3 is CASSTGTYQPQHF. The CDR3 DNA reads as TGTGCCAGCAGCACAGGAACTTATCAGCCCCAGCATTTT.

This clonotype appeared many times. The rearrangement uses TRBV5-4 and TRBJ2-7, with 12 bases that match TRBD2. The CDR3 totals 16 residues. Unmatched junction bases numbered 5, after V lost 4 bases and J lost 0 bases. Germline V gene data show CDR1 as SGHNT and CDR2 as YYREEE (reference sequence). The CDR3 bases are TGTGCCAGCAGCAGAGGACTAGCGGGACACTCCTACGAGCAGTACTTC. It translates to CASSRGLAGHSYEQYF.

This clonotype was seen many times. The chain has TRBV7-6 and TRBJ2-2, with unresolved D. Looked up from germline, CDR1 is SGHVS and CDR2 is FNYEAQ. Trimming cost V 1 base and J 6 bases, with 12 bases left between them. The CDR3 spans 15 residues. CDR3 region: CASSLEPGPPGELFF. The CDR3 coding sequence is TGTGCCAGCAGCTTAGAACCGGGCCCCCCCGGGGAGCTGTTTTTT.

There are many counts of this clonotype. The V call is TRBV20-1, the J call TRBJ2-3; the match to TRBD2 covers 10 bases. The CDR3 extends over 15 amino acids. The germline gives CDR1 DFQATT, CDR2 SNEGSKA (reference sequence). V gave up 0 bases and J gave up 6 bases; unmatched junction bases: 6. The CDR3 is CSARDIAGGRDTQYF. The DNA for the CDR3 is TGCAGTGCTAGAGATATAGCGGGAGGTCGGGATACGCAGTATTTT.

Concerning this clonotype: Germline and junction disagree at one end, which may indicate a read error. The chain is built from TRBV3-1 and TRBJ2-2; 7 bases align to TRBD1. The CDR3 consists of 19 residues. In germline, CDR1 is LGHDT, CDR2 YNNKEL (reference sequence). The CDR3 is CATSQEARGTVANTGELFF. The CDR3 DNA follows: TGTGCCACCAGCCAAGAAGCTCGAGGGACAGTCGCGAACACCGGGGAGCTGTTTTTT.

This clonotype occurred many times. The V and J genes are TRBV15 and TRBJ2-1, with D possibly TRBD2 on 5 matching bases. The germline V gene has CDR1 LNHNV and CDR2 YYDKDF (reference sequence). CDR3 length: 16 residues. V gave up 3 bases and J gave up 9 bases, with 21 bases separating them. CDR3 region: CATSRGSDSPGGEQFF. The CDR3 nucleotides read TGTGCCACCAGCAGGGGCTCGGACTCCCCCGGTGGTGAGCAGTTCTTC. The variable domain in full, with the rest retrieved from reference TRBV15 and TRBJ2-1, is DAMVIQNPRYQVTQFGKPVTLSCSQTLNHNVMYWYQQKSSQAPKLLFHYYDKDFNNEADTPDNFQSRRPNTSFCFLDIRSPGLGDTAMYLCATSRGSDSPGGEQFFGPGTRLTVL.

The table lists this clonotype with many counts. This chain links TRBV6-5 with TRBJ2-1; TRBD2 matches at 7 bases. Germline trimming cut 2 bases from V and 5 bases from J; bases unmatched to any gene: 6. Germline assignment: CDR1 MNHEY and CDR2 SVGAGI. The CDR3 is 15 amino acids. The CDR3 DNA sequence: TGTGCCAGCAGTTACGGGGGGGAACCGAACAATGAGCAGTTCTTC. As protein: CASSYGGEPNNEQFF.

Many counts were recorded for this clonotype. CDR3 region: CASGPTSTDTQYF. The CDR3 coding sequence is TGCGCCAGCGGCCCGACTAGCACAGATACGCAGTATTTT. This rearrangement joins TRBV5-1 to TRBJ2-3; D gene unclear. Germline-derived CDR1 and CDR2 are SGHRS and YFSETQ. V was trimmed by 7 bases and J by 0 bases, leaving 9 bases between them. The length of the CDR3 is 13 residues.

The table lists this clonotype with many counts. The chain couples TRBV4-2 to TRBJ2-2; 9 nucleotides agree with TRBD2. J gave up 1 base and V 0 bases, and 6 bases lay outside the gene matches. The germline CDR1 and CDR2 sequences are LGHNA and YNFKEQ. The CDR3 contains 18 residues. CDR3 protein: CASSQDHGTSRNTGELFF. The CDR3 DNA is TGTGCCAGCAGCCAAGATCATGGGACTAGCAGGAACACCGGGGAGCTGTTTTTT.

Sample share makes this clonotype medium-sized. The chain employs TRBV5-6 and TRBJ2-1; TRBD1 matches at 7 bases. The V gene's germline CDR1 is SGHDT and CDR2 YYEEEE. This CDR3 contains 15 residues. V lost 3 bases and J lost 5; bases outside the gene matches: 8. CDR3 sequence (DNA): TGTGCCAGCAGCTCGGAGAACAGGGGAGACAATGAGCAGTTCTTC. It is translated as CASSSENRGDNEQFF.

There are many counts of this clonotype. The rearrangement links TRBV7-9 to TRBJ2-1; D is possibly TRBD2 (6 bases). V gave up 2 bases and J gave up 0 bases, with 11 bases separating them. The CDR3 length is 16 residues. The germline CDR1 and CDR2 sequences are SEHNR and FQNEAQ (reference sequence). The CDR3 here is CASSLQEGSSYNEQFF. CDR3 bases: TGTGCCAGCAGCTTACAGGAGGGTAGCTCCTACAATGAGCAGTTCTTC.

This clonotype was seen at least ten times. The chain combines TRBV27 with TRBJ1-3; no reliable D call. Trimming cost V 8 bases and J 0 bases, with 14 bases left between them. The CDR3 length is 15 residues. The germline V gene encodes CDR1 MNHEY and CDR2 SMNVEV (reference sequence). The CDR3 loop reads CASGSDGNSGNTIYF. The CDR3 nucleotides are TGTGCCAGCGGTTCCGACGGAAACTCTGGAAACACCATATATTTT.

This clonotype appeared many times. This rearrangement joins TRBV6-5 to TRBJ2-4, with D tentatively TRBD1 (6 bases). The ends were cut back, 6 bases at V and 1 base at J, with 13 bases in the middle. Per germline, CDR1 MNHEY and CDR2 SVGAGI. This CDR3 region has 15 residues. The CDR3 loop is CASSLTGLAKNIQYF. As DNA, the CDR3 is TGTGCCAGCAGCTTGACAGGTTTGGCCAAAAACATTCAGTACTTC.

This clonotype was seen repeatedly, ten times or more. The chain carries TRBV24-1 and TRBJ2-1; 7 nucleotides agree with TRBD2. Trimming cost V 4 bases and J 11 bases; bases outside gene matches: 7. Germline CDR1 is KGHDR and CDR2 is SFDVKD. CDR3 length equals 13 residues. The CDR3 bases are TGTGCCACCAGTGAGGAGCGGGGTCAGAAGCAGTTCTTC. Translation: CATSEERGQKQFF.

There are many counts of this clonotype. The chain carries TRBV20-1 and TRBJ1-2, with D possibly being TRBD1 (5 bases). CDR1 is DFQATT and CDR2 is SNEGSKA in the germline V gene (reference sequence). The CDR3 has 12 residues. V dropped 4 bases and J dropped 4 bases, with 10 bases sitting between them. CDR3 in amino acids: CSATPGAYGYTF. Written as DNA, the CDR3 is TGCAGTGCTACTCCCGGGGCCTATGGCTACACCTTC.

This clonotype was recorded at least ten times. V gene TRBV7-9 combines with J gene TRBJ1-5; D not certain. V lost 11 bases and J 2 bases, leaving 25 bases between the germline ends. The CDR3 loop spans 17 amino acids. Germline-derived CDR1 and CDR2 are SEHNR and FQNEAQ (reference sequence). CDR3 nucleotide sequence: TGTGCCCCCAGTTATGACCGCGAGGTACCCTGCAATCAGCCCCAGCATTTT. This encodes CAPSYDREVPCNQPQHF. Looking up the rest from reference TRBV7-9 and TRBJ1-5 gives the full variable domain: DTGVSQNPRHKITKRGQNVTFRCDPISEHNRLYWYRQTLGQGPEFLTYFQNEAQLEKSRLLSDRFSAERPKGSFSTLEIQRTEQGDSAMYLCAPSYDREVPCNQPQHFGDGTRLSIL.

This clonotype was seen at least ten times. The rearrangement uses TRBV12-3 or TRBV12-4 and TRBJ2-2; either TRBD1 or TRBD2 may fit D (6 bases each). V was trimmed by 7 bases and J by 4 bases, leaving 19 bases between them. This CDR3 has 16 amino acids. The CDR3 region has the DNA TGTGCCAGCACCCCCCGCGAGGGGGGAGTCACCGGGGAGCTGTTTTTT. Its protein product is CASTPREGGVTGELFF.

Ten or more counts support this clonotype. The rearrangement joins TRBV11-2 to TRBJ2-7; 9 bases match TRBD1. The germline gives CDR1 SGHAT, CDR2 FQNNGV. The ends lost 2 bases at V and 4 bases at J; junction bases unmatched: 6. There are 15 residues in the CDR3. This CDR3 is CASSLFPGQGYEQYF. CDR3 sequence (DNA): TGTGCCAGCAGCTTATTTCCGGGACAGGGTTACGAGCAGTACTTC.

This clonotype was seen repeatedly, ten times or more. A junction boundary mismatches the germline segment, possibly from a read error. The CDR3 region is CASSTGQGSSYNEQFF. For the CDR3, the DNA is TGTGCTAGCAGCACGGGACAGGGGAGCTCCTACAATGAGCAGTTCTTC. The chain couples TRBV7-7 to TRBJ2-1, with 10 bases aligning to TRBD1. CDR1 is SSHAT, CDR2 FNYEAQ, per germline (reference sequence). The CDR3 has 16 residues.

This clonotype was recorded many times. V gene TRBV7-9 combines with J gene TRBJ2-7, with D possibly being TRBD2 (6 bases). Trimming took 5 bases from V and 4 from J, leaving 15 bases between them. The CDR3 runs 14 residues. Germline lookup yields CDR1 SEHNR and CDR2 FQNEAQ (reference sequence). CDR3 in amino acids: CASSRGTGEYEQYF. CDR3 DNA: TGTGCCAGCAGCCGGGGGACTGGAGAATACGAGCAGTACTTC.

This clonotype came up many times. The chain links TRBV3-1 to TRBJ1-5; no reliable D call. Germline V gene lookup returns CDR1 LGHDT and CDR2 YNNKEL (reference sequence). With 2 bases removed from V and 4 bases from J, the gap between germline ends came to 18 bases. This CDR3 has 17 residues. In DNA form, the CDR3 reads TGTGCCAGCAGCCAATCTTCCCAGCAGGCAAATAATCAGCCCCAGCATTTT. It encodes CASSQSSQQANNQPQHF.

This clonotype was counted many times. The chain has TRBV27 and TRBJ2-1, with D maybe TRBD2 (6 bases). The CDR3 consists of 12 residues. V dropped 2 bases and J dropped 7 bases, with 6 bases sitting between them. Germline CDR1 is MNHEY and CDR2 is SMNVEV (reference sequence). The chain's CDR3 is CASSLRGNEQFF. The CDR3 DNA follows: TGTGCCAGCAGTTTACGGGGGAATGAGCAGTTCTTC.

In its sample, this clonotype was seen many times. V is TRBV20-1 and J is TRBJ2-7; 10 nucleotides align to TRBD2. The V and J ends lost 4 bases and 6 bases, in that order; junction bases with no gene match: 9. This CDR3 region has 14 residues. Per germline, CDR1 DFQATT and CDR2 SNEGSKA (reference sequence). The CDR3 sequence: CSAITSGAGLEQYF. As DNA, the CDR3 is TGCAGTGCTATAACTAGCGGGGCTGGGCTCGAGCAGTACTTC.